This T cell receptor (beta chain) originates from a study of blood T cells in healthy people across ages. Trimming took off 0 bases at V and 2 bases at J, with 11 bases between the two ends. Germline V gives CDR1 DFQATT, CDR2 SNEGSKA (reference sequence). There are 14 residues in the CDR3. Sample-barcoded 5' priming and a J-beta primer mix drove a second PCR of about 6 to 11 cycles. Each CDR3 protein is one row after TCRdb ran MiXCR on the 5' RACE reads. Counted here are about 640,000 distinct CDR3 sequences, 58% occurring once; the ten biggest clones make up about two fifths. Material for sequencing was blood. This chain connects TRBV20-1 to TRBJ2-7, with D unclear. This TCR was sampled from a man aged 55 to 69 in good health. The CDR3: CSARDQADPYEQYF. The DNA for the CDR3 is TGCAGTGCTAGAGACCAGGCTGACCCCTACGAGCAGTACTTC.